One sample yielded the 26 T cell receptor beta chains listed below, sequenced in a study of control samples from healthy donors and cancer patients. The assay was immunoSEQ multiplex PCR, and TCRdb's table has in-frame clones only and misses some. Of around 22,000 clones listed, approximately 85% are singletons. Sequenced: PBMCs. These receptors came from a man in his sixties with head and neck cancer.

The genes are TRBV3-1 (or the pseudogene TRBV3-2) and TRBJ2-5; 8 bases map to TRBD2. The V gene end was trimmed by 5 bases and the J gene end by 4 bases; junction bases not matched to a gene: 9. Per the germline V gene, CDR1 is LGHDT and CDR2 is YNNKEL (reference sequence). This CDR3 spans 15 amino acids. CDR3 coding DNA: TGTGCCAGCAGCTTGCCCGGGACTAGACGAGAGACCCAGTACTTC. This sequence encodes CASSLPGTRRETQYF.

The chain employs TRBV27 and TRBJ2-3; TRBD2 is a possible D gene (6 bases). CDR1 MNHEY and CDR2 SMNVEV come from the germline V gene (reference sequence). This CDR3 has 14 residues. V was trimmed by 2 bases and J by 4 bases, leaving 10 bases between them. The CDR3 DNA sequence: TGTGCCAGCAGTTTAGGACTAACCGCAGATACGCAGTATTTT. Protein: CASSLGLTADTQYF.

This chain joins TRBV6-5 and TRBJ1-1, with 7 positions matching TRBD1. Losses at the gene ends were 6 bases for V and 3 bases for J; bases not matched to a gene: 4. CDR1 is MNHEY and CDR2 is SVGAGI in the germline V gene. The CDR3 has 13 residues. In nucleotides, the CDR3 is TGTGCCAGCAGGGCGGGACAGTACACTGAAGCTTTCTTT. Translated, it gives CASRAGQYTEAFF.

The V and J genes are TRBV6-4 and TRBJ1-1; D remains ambiguous. V dropped 2 bases and J dropped 9 bases, with 13 bases sitting between them. Looked up from germline, CDR1 is MRHNA and CDR2 is SNTAGT. CDR3 length: 13 amino acids. CDR3 region: CASSDEGSGKAFF. CDR3 bases: TGTGCCAGCAGTGACGAGGGATCGGGTAAAGCTTTCTTT.

The CDR3 DNA is TGCGCCAGCGAACCGGGACTAGCGGCAGAAACCGGGGAGCTGTTTTTT. It specifies CASEPGLAAETGELFF. The rearrangement links TRBV5-1 to TRBJ2-2, with TRBD2 matching over 11 bases. This CDR3 spans 16 amino acids. V lost 7 bases and J lost 5; bases outside the gene matches: 10. Germline assignment: CDR1 SGHRS and CDR2 YFSETQ.

V and J are TRBV4-1 and TRBJ1-4, with D perhaps matching TRBD1 (6 bases). Germline V gene sequence: CDR1 MGHRA, CDR2 YSYEKL. V was cut by 4 bases and J by 0 bases, with 9 bases left in between. The CDR3 runs 15 residues. CDR3 nucleotide sequence: TGCGCCAGCAGCCTAAAGGGGGCAACTAATGAAAAACTGTTTTTT. Translating gives CASSLKGATNEKLFF.

V is TRBV6-5 and J is TRBJ1-1; 10 nucleotides align to TRBD1. CDR3 length: 13 residues. V was clipped by 6 bases and J by 6 bases; unmatched bases: 4. CDR1 and CDR2 (germline): MNHEY, SVGAGI. CDR3 residues: CASSSGQGAEAFF. As DNA, the CDR3 is TGTGCCAGCAGCTCCGGACAGGGGGCTGAAGCTTTCTTT.

The V call is TRBV5-5, the J call TRBJ2-3; D not certain. Germline CDR1 SGHKS, CDR2 YYEKEE (reference sequence). V was pared by 0 bases and J by 3 bases, with 8 bases between. CDR3 length: 14 amino acids. The DNA for the CDR3 is TGTGCCAGCAGCTTGGTTCAGGAGACAGATACGCAGTATTTT. Its protein product is CASSLVQETDTQYF. The complete variable domain, with remaining parts taken from reference TRBV5-5 and TRBJ2-3, reads DAGVTQSPTHLIKTRGQQVTLRCSPISGHKSVSWYQQVLGQGPQFIFQYYEKEERGRGNFPDRFSARQFPNYSSELNVNALLLGDSALYLCASSLVQETDTQYFGPGTRLTVL.

This clone was seen a single time. The chain employs TRBV11-3 and TRBJ2-3, with TRBD2 matching 9 bases. Germline V gene data show CDR1 as SGHNT and CDR2 as YENEEA. V lost 5 bases, J lost 2 bases, and 11 bases stayed unmatched. The length of the CDR3 is 17 residues. CDR3 bases: TGTGCCAGCAGCAGGGGGGTGGTAGCGGGAGACACAGATACGCAGTATTTT. Translation gives CASSRGVVAGDTDTQYF.

This clone appeared once. The rearrangement uses TRBV2 and TRBJ1-5; D unresolved. CDR1 SNHLY and CDR2 FYNNEI come from the germline V gene. This CDR3 spans 13 amino acids. The V end lost 4 bases, the J end lost 3 bases, and 7 bases lay between the germline ends. The CDR3 region has the DNA TGTGCCAGCAGTGGAGATTTCAATCAGCCCCAGCATTTT. Translation: CASSGDFNQPQHF.

V usage is TRBV3-1 (or the pseudogene TRBV3-2) and J usage is TRBJ2-1, with TRBD2 identical over 7 bases. The V gene's germline CDR1 is LGHDT and CDR2 YNNKEL (reference sequence). CDR3 length equals 13 residues. Trimming removed 1 base from V and 16 bases from J; junction bases left unmatched: 10. The CDR3 sequence is CASSQGLEAGTFF. DNA for the CDR3: TGTGCCAGCAGCCAAGGACTGGAAGCGGGGACTTTCTTC.

The rearrangement uses TRBV3-1 (or the pseudogene TRBV3-2) and TRBJ2-3; 9 nucleotides match TRBD1. This CDR3 spans 13 amino acids. J was trimmed by 11 bases and V by 3 bases; bases with no gene match: 6. The germline V gene encodes CDR1 LGHDT and CDR2 YNNKEL (reference sequence). In DNA form, the CDR3 reads TGTGCCAGCAGCCAGGTCCCGGGACAGGGGCAGTATTTT. It is translated as CASSQVPGQGQYF.

This clone was recorded once. The chain carries TRBV12-5 and TRBJ2-6, with D hard to call. Germline V gives CDR1 LGHNT, CDR2 FRNRAP. The V gene lost 4 bases and the J gene lost 3 bases, with 10 bases spanning the gap. The CDR3 loop spans 15 amino acids. The CDR3 DNA follows: TGTGCTAGTGGTTCTTCGTGGGATGGGGCCAACGTCCTGACTTTC. Its translation is CASGSSWDGANVLTF. The variable domain in full, with the rest retrieved from reference TRBV12-5 and TRBJ2-6, is DARVTQTPRHKVTEMGQEVTMRCQPILGHNTVFWYRQTMMQGLELLAYFRNRAPLDDSGMPKDRFSAEMPDATLATLKIQPSEPRDSAVYFCASGSSWDGANVLTFGAGSRLTVL.

J is TRBJ2-6 and V is TRBV4-1; D gene unclear. V dropped 4 bases and J dropped 4 bases, with 14 bases sitting between them. Germline-derived CDR1 and CDR2 are MGHRA and YSYEKL. The CDR3 is 16 amino acids. CDR3 sequence reads: CASSREVRFGANVLTF. CDR3 bases: TGCGCCAGCAGCCGAGAAGTTCGCTTCGGGGCCAACGTCCTGACTTTC.

This sequence joins TRBV9 and TRBJ2-3; D perhaps matches TRBD2 (6 bases). CDR1 SGDLS and CDR2 YYNGEE come from the germline V gene. V lost 0 bases to trimming and J lost 2 bases, with 16 bases between them. The CDR3 contains 17 residues. The CDR3 sequence is CASSVDENPGVTDTQYF. DNA of the CDR3: TGTGCCAGCAGCGTAGACGAGAACCCGGGGGTCACAGATACGCAGTATTTT. The full variable domain, completed using reference TRBV9 and TRBJ2-3, is DSGVTQTPKHLITATGQRVTLRCSPRSGDLSVYWYQQSLDQGLQFLIQYYNGEERAKGNILERFSAQQFPDLHSELNLSSLELGDSALYFCASSVDENPGVTDTQYFGPGTRLTVL.

The chain links TRBV20-1 to TRBJ2-7, with TRBD2 matching over 8 bases. V lost 3 bases to trimming and J lost 6 bases; unmatched junction nucleotides: 4. The CDR3 runs 12 residues. CDR1 and CDR2 from the germline V gene are DFQATT and SNEGSKA (reference sequence). CDR3 in amino acids: CSASAGGSEQYF. CDR3 DNA sequence: TGCAGTGCTAGTGCGGGAGGTAGCGAGCAGTACTTC.

The chain links TRBV6-2 or TRBV6-3 to TRBJ2-3, with D perhaps TRBD1 (5 bases). The ends were cut back, 6 bases at V and 7 bases at J, with 11 bases in the middle. This CDR3 contains 12 residues. Germline V gene data show CDR1 as MNHEY and CDR2 as SVGEGT. CDR3 in DNA: TGTGCCAGCAGCAGGCAGGGAAATACGCAGTATTTT. It codes for CASSRQGNTQYF.

The chain is built from TRBV5-1 and TRBJ2-5; tentative D call: TRBD1 (5 bases). V was clipped by 2 bases and J by 5 bases, with 16 bases between them. The CDR3 extends over 15 amino acids. CDR1 and CDR2 (germline): SGHRS, YFSETQ. The DNA of the CDR3 is TGCGCCAGCAGCTTAGGGGTTGGGTTTAGGGAGACCCAGTACTTC. It specifies CASSLGVGFRETQYF.

The count of this clone is one. The J gene is TRBJ1-1, the V gene TRBV5-1; 7 positions agree with TRBD1. Looked up from germline, CDR1 is SGHRS and CDR2 is YFSETQ. This CDR3 is 13 amino acids long. V shed 0 bases and J 8 bases; nucleotides not matched to a gene: 4. The CDR3 loop reads CASSLARDSEAFF. For the CDR3, the DNA is TGCGCCAGCAGCTTGGCCCGGGACAGCGAAGCTTTCTTT. Full variable domain (remainder filled in from reference TRBV5-1 and TRBJ1-1): KAGVTQTPRYLIKTRGQQVTLSCSPISGHRSVSWYQQTPGQGLQFLFEYFSETQRNKGNFPGRFSGRQFSNSRSEMNVSTLELGDSALYLCASSLARDSEAFFGQGTRLTVV.

This chain links TRBV6-6 with TRBJ2-4, with D perhaps matching TRBD2 (5 bases). The germline V gene has CDR1 MNHNY and CDR2 SVGAGI (reference sequence). V dropped 5 bases and J dropped 6 bases, with 23 bases sitting between them. The CDR3 has 17 residues. CDR3 coding DNA: TGTGCCAGCAGTCCTCTACACCCTCTCGAGGGAGCAAACATTCAGTACTTC. Translation: CASSPLHPLEGANIQYF.

The rearrangement links TRBV9 to TRBJ2-3, with D tentatively TRBD2 (6 bases). The germline V gene has CDR1 SGDLS and CDR2 YYNGEE. V lost 4 bases and J lost 5, with 17 bases in between. The CDR3 is 15 residues long. DNA for the CDR3: TGTGCCAGCAGCCCGCGGGGACCCGCGGGAGATACGCAGTATTTT. Protein product: CASSPRGPAGDTQYF.

CDR3 in DNA: TGCGCCAGCAGGCAAGGACATGTTTACAATGAGCAGTTCTTC. Its protein product is CASRQGHVYNEQFF. J is TRBJ2-1 and V is TRBV5-1; D might be TRBD1 (5 bases). The CDR3 is 14 residues long. Germline-derived CDR1 and CDR2 are SGHRS and YFSETQ. V was pared by 5 bases and J by 4 bases, with 13 bases between.

Only one count was recorded for this clone. The chain has TRBV7-9 and TRBJ1-5; no reliable D call. The CDR3 spans 16 residues. Germline CDR1 is SEHNR and CDR2 is FQNEAQ (reference sequence). The V end lost 7 bases, the J end lost 7 bases, and 23 bases lay between the germline ends. In nucleotides, the CDR3 is TGTGCCAGCACCTCCTCCGTAGGGCGTCGTGGCCAGCCCCAGCATTTT. Translation gives CASTSSVGRRGQPQHF.

This chain links TRBV9 with TRBJ2-1; no clear D gene. The CDR3 consists of 14 residues. Per the germline V gene, CDR1 is SGDLS and CDR2 is YYNGEE. V was shortened by 0 bases and J by 8 bases, with 12 bases between the two germline ends. For the CDR3, the DNA is TGTGCCAGCAGCGTAGGGGGTCCCAACGATGAGCAGTTCTTC. Translated, it gives CASSVGGPNDEQFF. Looking up the rest from reference TRBV9 and TRBJ2-1 gives the full variable domain: DSGVTQTPKHLITATGQRVTLRCSPRSGDLSVYWYQQSLDQGLQFLIQYYNGEERAKGNILERFSAQQFPDLHSELNLSSLELGDSALYFCASSVGGPNDEQFFGPGTRLTVL.

This rearrangement joins TRBV18 to TRBJ2-5; no clear D gene. CDR3 length: 11 residues. The V gene's germline CDR1 is KGHSH and CDR2 LQKENI. Trimming stripped 3 bases from V and 5 bases from J, with 4 bases between. The CDR3 coding sequence is TGTGCCAGCTCACCGGGGGAGACCCAGTACTTC. This sequence encodes CASSPGETQYF.

V usage is TRBV2 and J usage is TRBJ1-2; a possible D gene is TRBD1 (6 bases). Germline-derived CDR1 and CDR2 are SNHLY and FYNNEI. Trimming removed 8 bases from V and 4 bases from J, with 11 bases in between. The length of the CDR3 is 12 residues. CDR3 in amino acids: CASSGGGYGYTF. CDR3 DNA: TGTGCCAGCTCGGGGGGCGGCTATGGCTACACCTTC. Variable domain in full (rest from reference TRBV2 and TRBJ1-2): EPEVTQTPSHQVTQMGQEVILRCVPISNHLYFYWYRQILGQKVEFLVSFYNNEISEKSEIFDDQFSVERPDGSNFTLKIRSTKLEDSAMYFCASSGGGYGYTFGSGTRLTVV.